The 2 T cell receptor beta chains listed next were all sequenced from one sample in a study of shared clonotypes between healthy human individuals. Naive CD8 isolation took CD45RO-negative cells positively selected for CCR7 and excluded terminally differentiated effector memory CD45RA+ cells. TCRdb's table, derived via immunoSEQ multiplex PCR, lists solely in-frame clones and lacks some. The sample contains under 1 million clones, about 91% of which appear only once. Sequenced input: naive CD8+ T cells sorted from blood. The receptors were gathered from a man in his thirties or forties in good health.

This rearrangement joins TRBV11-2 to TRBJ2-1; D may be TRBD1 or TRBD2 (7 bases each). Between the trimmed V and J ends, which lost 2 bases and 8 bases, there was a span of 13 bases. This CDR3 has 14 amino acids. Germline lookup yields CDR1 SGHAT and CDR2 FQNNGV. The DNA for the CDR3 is TGTGCCAGCAGCTTACCGACAGGGAGGGATGAGCAGTTCTTC. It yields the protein CASSLPTGRDEQFF.

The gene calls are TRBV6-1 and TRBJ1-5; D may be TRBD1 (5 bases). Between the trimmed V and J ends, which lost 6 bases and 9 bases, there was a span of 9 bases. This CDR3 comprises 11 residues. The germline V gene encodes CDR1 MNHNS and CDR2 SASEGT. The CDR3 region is CASRGDRPQHF. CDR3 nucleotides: TGTGCCAGCAGAGGGGATCGGCCCCAGCATTTT.